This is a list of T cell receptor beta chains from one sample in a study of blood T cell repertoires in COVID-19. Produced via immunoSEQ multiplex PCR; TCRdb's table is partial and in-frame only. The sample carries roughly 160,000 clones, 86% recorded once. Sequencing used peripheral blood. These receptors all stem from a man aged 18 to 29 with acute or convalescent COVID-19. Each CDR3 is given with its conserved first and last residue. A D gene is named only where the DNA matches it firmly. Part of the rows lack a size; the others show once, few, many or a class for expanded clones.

TGTGCCAGCAGATGGGGACAGGGGATGAACACTGAAGCTTTCTTT	CASRWGQGMNTEAFF	TRBV11-2	TRBJ1-1	NA	TRBD1
TGTGCCAGCAGTTGGGGGACTAGCAACATTCAGTACTTC	CASSWGTSNIQYF	TRBV5-8	TRBJ2-4	NA	TRBD2
TGTGCCAGCAGTGACTATGGGGGCGCAGATACGCAGTATTTT	CASSDYGGADTQYF	TRBV2	TRBJ2-3	NA	NA
TGTGCCAGCAGCTGGACACATAACACTGAAGCTTTCTTT	CASSWTHNTEAFF	TRBV6-5	TRBJ1-1	NA	NA
TGTGCCAGCAGTTTGGCCGTATATCAGCCCCAGCATTTT	CASSLAVYQPQHF	TRBV27	TRBJ1-5	NA	NA
TGTGCCATCAGTGACCGGGACAAGACCTACGAGCAATACTTC	CAISDRDKTYEQYF	TRBV10-3	TRBJ2-7	NA	NA
TGTGCCAGTAGTAAATCGGTGAACACTGAAGCTTTCTTT	CASSKSVNTEAFF	TRBV19	TRBJ1-1	NA	NA
TGCAGTGCTAGTCAGGGGATTATGAACACTGAAGCTTTCTTT	CSASQGIMNTEAFF	TRBV20-1	TRBJ1-1	NA	NA
TGTGCCATCAGTGAGAACAGGGAGTATGGCTACACCTTC	CAISENREYGYTF	TRBV10-3	TRBJ1-2	NA	NA
TGTGCCACCAGTGATCTCGGGACTAGCGGATACAATGAGCAGTTCTTC	CATSDLGTSGYNEQFF	TRBV24-1	TRBJ2-1	NA	TRBD2
TGTGCCAGCAGCCACGGACAGGGGTACCAAGAGACCCAGTACTTC	CASSHGQGYQETQYF	TRBV5-8	TRBJ2-5	NA	TRBD1
TGTGCCAGCAGCTTAGACCCAGGGGGCGTAGATACGCAGTATTTT	CASSLDPGGVDTQYF	TRBV11-2	TRBJ2-3	NA	TRBD1
TGTGCCTGGAGTGGCCCGGGACTGAGCACAGATACGCAGTATTTT	CAWSGPGLSTDTQYF	TRBV30	TRBJ2-3	few	NA
TGTGCCAGCTCACCGTCGACAGGGGACTATGGCTACACCTTC	CASSPSTGDYGYTF	TRBV18	TRBJ1-2	NA	TRBD1
TGTGCCAGCAGTTGGGTACCGCGGGACAGGGGCAACGAGCAGTACTTC	CASSWVPRDRGNEQYF	TRBV6-2/TRBV6-3	TRBJ2-7	NA	TRBD1
TGTGCCAGCAGCTTAAACAGGGAGCAGCCCCAGCATTTT	CASSLNREQPQHF	TRBV7-8	TRBJ1-5	few	NA
TGTGCCAGCAGCGTAACCGGGACAGGGGAGTACGAGCAGTACTTC	CASSVTGTGEYEQYF	TRBV11-2	TRBJ2-7	NA	TRBD1
TGTGCCAGCAGCTTACTCGCCGGGGAGCTGTTTTTT	CASSLLAGELFF	TRBV6-6	TRBJ2-2	NA	NA
TGCAGCGTTCCGAGGGACACAGATACGCAGTATTTT	CSVPRDTDTQYF	TRBV29-1	TRBJ2-3	once	NA
TGTGCCAGCAGCTTAGAGGGTAGCGCAGAGACCCAGTACTTC	CASSLEGSAETQYF	TRBV7-2	TRBJ2-5	NA	NA
TGTGCCAGCAGTGAGGCCGGGACAGTCAATCAGCCCCAGCATTTT	CASSEAGTVNQPQHF	TRBV6-1	TRBJ1-5	NA	TRBD1
TGTGCCAGCGGGTTGACAGGAACTAATGAAAAACTGTTTTTT	CASGLTGTNEKLFF	TRBV28	TRBJ1-4	NA	NA
TGTGCCAGCAGCCCCCATGGTGGGAGCTCTGGAAACACCATATATTTT	CASSPHGGSSGNTIYF	TRBV28	TRBJ1-3	NA	NA
TGTGCCAGGGCCGCAGGGGGCCCCAATAGCAATCAGCCCCAGCATTTT	CARAAGGPNSNQPQHF	TRBV6-4	TRBJ1-5	NA	TRBD1
TGTGCCAGCGGGAGGGAAAACACCATATATTTT	CASGRENTIYF	TRBV6-5	TRBJ1-3	NA	NA
TGCAGCGTTGAAATCCCTACCTATGGCTACACCTTC	CSVEIPTYGYTF	TRBV29-1	TRBJ1-2	NA	NA
TGTGCCTGGAGTAAGGGGACAGGAGGAAACAATGAGCAGTTCTTC	CAWSKGTGGNNEQFF	TRBV30	TRBJ2-1	NA	TRBD1
TGTGCTAGTGGTTTGGTAATCGGCCAGGGGGGTTCACCCCTCCACTTT	CASGLVIGQGGSPLHF	TRBV12-5	TRBJ1-6	NA	TRBD1
TGTGCCAGCAGCTTAGATCCGACACGCAATCAGCCCCAGCATTTT	CASSLDPTRNQPQHF	TRBV11-2	TRBJ1-5	NA	NA
TGTGCCAGCAGTTTTTTGGACAGCAACTATGGCTACACCTTC	CASSFLDSNYGYTF	TRBV27	TRBJ1-2	NA	NA
TGTGCCACCCCAGGGGACAGCGGGACGCAGTATTTT	CATPGDSGTQYF	TRBV6-5	TRBJ2-3	NA	NA
TGTGCCAGACAGCAGGGGGCAGGACCTGAAGCTTTCTTT	CARQQGAGPEAFF	TRBV2	TRBJ1-1	NA	TRBD1
TGTGCCAGCACCGTCCCCGGGACAAGCGAGCAGTTCTTC	CASTVPGTSEQFF	TRBV28	TRBJ2-1	NA	NA
TGTGCCAGCAGCTTATCAGGGATCCAAGAGACCCAGTACTTC	CASSLSGIQETQYF	TRBV7-9	TRBJ2-5	NA	NA
TGTGCCAGCAGCCAAGAAGGGGCAGCTTTCTTT	CASSQEGAAFF	TRBV3-1/TRBV3-2	TRBJ1-1	NA	NA
TGTGCCAGCCGATCCGGGACTAGCGGAAGATTTGCTAGCACAGATACGCAGTATTTT	CASRSGTSGRFASTDTQYF	TRBV21-1	TRBJ2-3	NA	NA
TGTGCCAGCAATCCAGGGGGTCCAAGCAATCAGCCCCAGCATTTT	CASNPGGPSNQPQHF	TRBV2	TRBJ1-5	NA	TRBD1
TGTGCCAGCAGCTCTGACAGTAATCAGCCCCAGCATTTT	CASSSDSNQPQHF	TRBV2	TRBJ1-5	few	NA
TGTGCCAGCAGCCAAGGGCCGGGGCGGGGGAGGTACAATGAGCAGTTCTTC	CASSQGPGRGRYNEQFF	TRBV3-1/TRBV3-2	TRBJ2-1	NA	TRBD2
TGTGCCAGCAGCTTAGGGCAGGGTAGCAATCAGCCCCAGCATTTT	CASSLGQGSNQPQHF	TRBV7-8	TRBJ1-5	NA	NA
TGTGCCAGCAGCCTTATTCGTGTCGATACGCAGTATTTT	CASSLIRVDTQYF	TRBV7-2	TRBJ2-3	NA	NA